The sequence of this TCR beta chain was determined in a study of Graves' ophthalmopathy and Graves' hyperthyroidism. RNA transcripts served as template for amplifying TCR beta CDR3 sequences. HTBI primers served in a first-round RT-PCR, which a second-round multiplex PCR followed. A single record per CDR3 protein comes from TCRdb applying MiXCR to the multiplex PCR reads. There are hundreds of thousands of distinct CDR3 sequences in the sample; roughly 14% occur only once, and roughly 7% lies in the top ten. This clonotype was seen ten or more times. Sequencing was performed on peripheral blood. The sequence was obtained from a woman aged 18-29 years with stable Graves' hyperthyroidism.

CDR3 sequence: CASCRGDDIQYF. The CDR3 nucleotides are TGTGCCAGCTGCAGGGGGGACGACATTCAGTACTTC. J is TRBJ2-4 and V is TRBV6-2 or TRBV6-3, with D possibly matching TRBD1 (7 bases). The CDR3 extends over 12 amino acids. Trimming stripped 8 bases from V and 8 bases from J, with 13 bases between. CDR1 and CDR2 from the germline V gene are MNHEY and SVGEGT.